These T cell receptor beta chains were read from a single sample in a study of T cells in Graves' hyperthyroidism and ophthalmopathy. MiXCR was run by TCRdb on the multiplex PCR reads, yielding one entry per CDR3 protein. The sample carries under 400,000 distinct CDR3 sequences, around 16% recorded once. Material: blood. The receptor set was obtained from a young woman with Graves' hyperthyroidism that later progressed to Graves' ophthalmopathy. Each CDR3 is given with its conserved first and last residue. The D gene is left open where the match is weak. Clone size, where shown, is once, few, many, or a class for clones that have expanded.

>TRBV5-1|TRBD2|.|TRBJ2-6|18
CASSLNGRLPSGANVLTF
TGCGCCAGCAGCTTGAACGGGAGGCTTCCGTCTGGGGCCAACGTCCTGACTTTC
>TRBV7-9|TRBD1|many|TRBJ2-7|14
CASSLAGQSYEQYF
TGTGCCAGCAGCTTAGCGGGACAGTCCTACGAGCAGTACTTC
>TRBV30|.|many|TRBJ1-1|13
CAWSRLGAPEAFF
TGTGCCTGGAGTAGGCTGGGGGCCCCTGAAGCTTTCTTT
>TRBV5-8|.|few|TRBJ1-1|14
CASSLRAENTEAFF
TGTGCCAGCAGCTTGCGGGCGGAGAACACTGAAGCTTTCTTT
>TRBV19|TRBD2|few|TRBJ2-2|14
CASQGLARTGELFF
TGTGCCAGTCAGGGACTAGCGAGAACCGGGGAGCTGTTTTTT
>TRBV7-9|.|many|TRBJ2-7|15
CASSLEEVRGYEQYF
TGTGCCAGCAGCTTAGAGGAGGTCAGGGGCTACGAGCAGTACTTC
>TRBV20-1|.|many|TRBJ2-7|13
CSASSIETYEQYF
TGCAGTGCTAGTAGTATTGAGACCTACGAGCAGTACTTC
>TRBV7-9|TRBD2|many|TRBJ2-3|19
CASSLPRVTSGSISDTQYF
TGTGCCAGCAGCTTACCGCGCGTGACTAGCGGGAGCATCTCAGATACGCAGTATTTT
>TRBV5-1|TRBD1|few|TRBJ2-2|16
CASSSWTGQGSGELFF
TGCGCCAGCAGCTCGTGGACCGGACAGGGGTCTGGGGAGCTGTTTTTT
>TRBV5-5|TRBD2|.|TRBJ2-5|15
CASSLRLAGAGTQYF
TGTGCCAGCAGCTTGCGGCTAGCGGGAGCCGGGACCCAGTACTTC
>TRBV6-1|.|many|TRBJ2-5|13
CASSSMGGETQYF
TGTGCCAGCAGCTCTATGGGCGGCGAGACCCAGTACTTC
>TRBV20-1|.|few|TRBJ2-5|15
CSASPEERHWETQYF
TGCAGTGCCAGCCCGGAGGAGCGGCATTGGGAGACCCAGTACTTC
>TRBV10-2|TRBD2|.|TRBJ2-7|15
CAGTDRTSGNYEQYF
TGCGCCGGCACCGACCGGACTAGCGGGAACTACGAGCAGTACTTC
>TRBV15|TRBD1|.|TRBJ2-7|14
CATSRVGQGYEQYF
TGTGCCACCAGCAGGGTCGGACAGGGATACGAGCAGTACTTC
>TRBV5-6|.|.|TRBJ2-7|14
CASSLLLNSYEQYF
TGTGCCAGCAGCTTATTGCTAAACTCCTACGAGCAGTACTTC
>TRBV7-9|.|few|TRBJ1-5|15
CASSRSFGEDQPQHF
TGTGCCAGCAGCCGTAGCTTCGGAGAGGATCAGCCCCAGCATTTT
>TRBV12-3/TRBV12-4|TRBD1|many|TRBJ1-6|16
CASSQHGTGVGSPLHF
TGTGCCAGCAGTCAGCACGGGACAGGAGTGGGTTCACCCCTCCACTTT
>TRBV5-1|TRBD2|many|TRBJ2-3|16
CASSLGLAGGADTQYF
TGCGCCAGCAGCTTGGGTTTAGCGGGAGGAGCAGATACGCAGTATTTT
>TRBV25-1|TRBD1|.|TRBJ2-7|11
CASSGQGKQYF
TGTGCCAGCAGTGGACAGGGGAAGCAGTACTTC
>TRBV14|.|.|TRBJ2-7|14
CASSQEDRVGEQYF
TGTGCCAGCAGCCAAGAGGACAGAGTGGGCGAGCAGTACTTC
>TRBV19|.|few|TRBJ2-2|15
CASSMEGAATGELFF
TGTGCCAGTAGTATGGAGGGGGCAGCCACCGGGGAGCTGTTTTTT
>TRBV6-5|.|.|TRBJ2-5|14
CASSYGHLQETQYF
TGTGCCAGCAGTTACGGACACCTCCAAGAGACCCAGTACTTC
>TRBV11-2|.|many|TRBJ2-3|14
CASSLNQGRDTQYF
TGTGCCAGCAGCTTAAACCAGGGAAGGGATACGCAGTATTTT
>TRBV2|.|many|TRBJ1-2|11
CASSEALVVAF
TGTGCCAGCAGTGAAGCGTTGGTGGTCGCCTTC
>TRBV7-9|.|many|TRBJ2-5|13
CASSLPTEETQYF
TGTGCCAGCAGCCTACCGACTGAAGAGACCCAGTACTTC
>TRBV11-2|TRBD1|.|TRBJ2-7|15
CASSLYLRTGGELYF
TGTGCCAGCAGCTTATACCTCCGGACAGGGGGGGAGCTGTACTTC
>TRBV6-1|.|.|TRBJ2-7|15
CASSWGRARLGEQYF
TGTGCCAGCAGCTGGGGGCGGGCTCGGCTGGGCGAGCAGTACTTC
>TRBV20-1|TRBD2|few|TRBJ2-7|18
CSARGGTSVTLSSYEQYF
TGCAGTGCTAGGGGGGGGACTAGCGTGACATTGAGCTCCTACGAGCAGTACTTC
>TRBV2|TRBD1|.|TRBJ2-5|15
CASSYRDREKETQYF
TGTGCCAGCAGTTACCGGGACAGGGAAAAAGAGACCCAGTACTTC
>TRBV28|TRBD2|.|TRBJ2-3|18
CASSPHTDLSGIADTQYF
TGTGCCAGCAGTCCTCATACGGATCTTAGCGGGATAGCAGATACGCAGTATTTT
>TRBV20-1|.|many|TRBJ2-7|15
CSARPIKDSSYEQYF
TGCAGTGCTAGACCAATCAAGGACAGCTCCTACGAGCAGTACTTC
>TRBV28|TRBD2|many|TRBJ2-1|13
CASSLWGRDEQFF
TGTGCCAGCAGTTTGTGGGGGAGGGATGAGCAGTTCTTC
>TRBV5-1|TRBD2|few|TRBJ2-1|16
CASSSFGASGRDEQFF
TGCGCCAGCAGCTCTTTCGGGGCTAGCGGGAGAGATGAGCAGTTCTTC
>TRBV10-3|TRBD1|.|TRBJ1-1|13
CAINDRVGTEAFF
TGTGCCATCAATGACAGGGTCGGGACTGAAGCTTTCTTT
>TRBV20-1|.|many|TRBJ2-5|12
CSATGTQETQYF
TGCAGTGCAACCGGGACCCAAGAGACCCAGTACTTC
>TRBV13|.|many|TRBJ2-3|13
CASSPRPPDTQYF
TGTGCCAGCAGCCCTAGGCCCCCAGATACGCAGTATTTT
>TRBV20-1|.|many|TRBJ2-3|16
CSARVPRDSPRDTQYF
TGCAGTGCTAGAGTACCAAGGGACTCCCCGCGCGATACGCAGTATTTT
>TRBV7-2|TRBD2|many|TRBJ2-3|18
CASSFSGLAGGGTDTQYF
TGTGCCAGCAGCTTTAGCGGACTAGCGGGAGGGGGCACAGATACGCAGTATTTT
>TRBV28|TRBD1|many|TRBJ2-3|17
CASSSNRQGEGTDTQYF
TGTGCCAGCAGTTCGAACAGACAGGGGGAAGGGACAGATACGCAGTATTTT
>TRBV9|.|many|TRBJ2-7|15
CASSVEPGRTYEQYF
TGTGCCAGCAGCGTAGAGCCGGGCCGTACCTACGAGCAGTACTTC
>TRBV6-1|TRBD2|once|TRBJ2-5|15
CASRASMGGEETQYF
TGTGCCAGCAGGGCGAGCATGGGAGGGGAGGAGACCCAGTACTTC
>TRBV6-5|TRBD1|.|TRBJ2-7|21
CASSYSPPGQGGLLHDYEQYF
TGTGCCAGCAGTTACTCGCCCCCCGGACAGGGAGGTCTCCTCCATGACTACGAGCAGTACTTC
>TRBV4-1|.|few|TRBJ2-1|15
CASSQEGSGHNEQFF
TGCGCCAGCAGCCAAGAAGGTAGCGGCCACAATGAGCAGTTCTTC
>TRBV6-2/TRBV6-3|.|many|TRBJ2-1|14
CASSYPPGQNEQFF
TGTGCCAGCAGTTACCCCCCCGGCCAGAATGAGCAGTTCTTC
>TRBV5-1|.|few|TRBJ2-1|16
CASSTQGPALMNEQFF
TGCGCCAGCAGTACCCAGGGGCCCGCCCTAATGAATGAGCAGTTCTTC
>TRBV24-1|TRBD1|.|TRBJ2-2|16
CATSDRTGRDTGELFF
TGTGCCACCAGTGATCGGACAGGGCGGGACACCGGGGAGCTGTTTTTT
>TRBV2|TRBD1|many|TRBJ1-3|15
CARDTQGNSGNTIYF
TGTGCCAGAGACACACAGGGGAACTCTGGAAACACCATATATTTT
>TRBV15|.|few|TRBJ2-5|15
CATSREPGHQETQYF
TGTGCCACCAGCAGAGAGCCGGGACATCAAGAGACCCAGTACTTC
>TRBV28|.|many|TRBJ2-7|12
CASSLRTGEQYF
TGTGCCAGCAGTTTACGGACGGGCGAGCAGTACTTC
>TRBV28|TRBD2|many|TRBJ2-2|18
CASSLRTSGRSDTGELFF
TGTGCCAGCAGTTTAAGGACTAGCGGGAGAAGCGACACCGGGGAGCTGTTTTTT
>TRBV19|TRBD1|.|TRBJ1-5|13
CASNDRGNQPQHF
TGTGCCAGTAACGACAGGGGCAATCAGCCCCAGCATTTT
>TRBV27|.|many|TRBJ2-1|16
CASRGRGRNSYNEQFF
TGTGCCAGCAGGGGGCGGGGCCGGAACTCCTACAATGAGCAGTTCTTC
>TRBV10-3|TRBD1|many|TRBJ2-7|14
CAIRRTGGSEEQYF
TGTGCCATCAGGAGGACAGGGGGCTCGGAAGAGCAGTACTTC
>TRBV6-1|.|.|TRBJ2-7|12
CASTADSYEQYF
TGTGCCAGCACCGCGGACAGCTACGAGCAGTACTTC
>TRBV14|TRBD1|few|TRBJ2-1|16
CASSPLGTGFHNEQFF
TGTGCCAGCAGCCCTCTTGGGACAGGGTTCCACAATGAGCAGTTCTTC